Here is one TCR beta chain with its context. CDR1 and CDR2 (germline): SNHLY, FYNNEI. CDR3 length: 16 residues. V lost 5 bases and J lost 0, with 14 bases in between. Original processing notes: Estimation of nucleated cell counts relied on the amplification of reference gene primers. Profiled with immunoSEQ multiplex PCR; TCRdb holds only in-frame clones, not every one. V, J and clone size derive from that table, while D and trimming were established from the DNA sequence. The data show more than 85,000 clones, more than 60% seen once. The data are from a study of blood T cell repertoires in COVID-19. Study in general: Whether acute or convalescent, the COVID-19 samples came from the United States, Italy and Spain. Nucleic acid was either cDNA or gDNA, and it came from T cells, B-cell-depleted T cells, or PBMCs.

J is TRBJ2-1 and V is TRBV2, with no clear D. This sequence originates from a man aged 65 to 79 with acute or convalescent COVID-19. Material: peripheral blood. The CDR3 DNA reads TGTGCCAGCAGTCCGACTGGCCTTAGCTCCTACAATGAGCAGTTCTTC. Encoded protein: CASSPTGLSSYNEQFF.